The count of the clone carrying this TCR beta chain is one. Clones were read by immunoSEQ multiplex PCR, and TCRdb kept only the in-frame ones, dropping some. The table lists about 300,000 clones, 85% to 90% of them singletons. The data originate from a study of blood T cell repertoires in COVID-19. Study summary: The cDNA or gDNA used as material had been derived from T cells, B-cell-depleted T cells, or PBMCs.

Contact with a PCR-confirmed or clinician-diagnosed COVID-19 case occurred within 2 weeks of entry. Germline V gene data show CDR1 as SGHDN and CDR2 as FVKESK. The CDR3 extends over 14 amino acids. Trimming removed 4 bases from V and 8 bases from J; junction bases left unmatched: 7. The sample comprised PBMCs or T cells enriched from blood (not recorded which). This chain connects TRBV14 to TRBJ1-2; 10 bases are shared with TRBD1. The sequence derives from a woman aged 50 to 60 who had been exposed to COVID-19. CDR3 bases: TGTGCCAGCAGCCTACCGGGACAGGGGAAGGGCTACACCTTC. Encoded protein: CASSLPGQGKGYTF.